A selection of T cell receptor beta chains follows, all from one sample in a study of shared clonotypes between healthy human individuals. Sequenced by immunoSEQ multiplex PCR; TCRdb stores in-frame clones only, minus some. The top ten clones hold roughly 0.13% of a sample with about 2.4 million clones, roughly nine tenths of them seen once. Sequencing was done on a sample of naive CD4+ T cells sorted from blood. All receptors come from a man between 18 and 35 years old in good health. The CDR3 runs from the conserved cysteine through the conserved F or W. D genes are given only for firm matches. The listing skips clone size in some rows; elsewhere it reads once, few, many or a size class.

v_call: TRBV18; d_call: -; cdr3_length: 14; clone_size: -; j_call: TRBJ2-1; cdr3_aa: CASSRGRSQNEQFF; cdr3_nt: TGTGCCAGCTCACGCGGCAGGTCGCAGAATGAGCAGTTCTTC
v_call: TRBV25-1; d_call: -; cdr3_length: 13; clone_size: -; j_call: TRBJ1-3; cdr3_aa: CASSHSTGNTIYF; cdr3_nt: TGTGCCAGCAGCCACTCGACTGGAAACACCATATATTTT
v_call: TRBV4-1; d_call: -; cdr3_length: 14; clone_size: -; j_call: TRBJ1-2; cdr3_aa: CASSPRGASYGYTF; cdr3_nt: TGCGCCAGCAGCCCTCGTGGAGCTTCCTATGGCTACACCTTC
v_call: TRBV7-9; d_call: TRBD2; cdr3_length: 16; clone_size: -; j_call: TRBJ2-3; cdr3_aa: CASSLGLAGGTDTQYF; cdr3_nt: TGTGCCAGCAGCTTAGGGCTAGCGGGGGGCACAGATACGCAGTATTTT
v_call: TRBV6-5; d_call: -; cdr3_length: 15; clone_size: -; j_call: TRBJ2-7; cdr3_aa: CASSAGASGSYEQYF; cdr3_nt: TGTGCCAGCAGTGCAGGGGCCTCGGGTTCCTACGAGCAGTACTTC
v_call: TRBV5-1; d_call: -; cdr3_length: 12; clone_size: -; j_call: TRBJ2-5; cdr3_aa: CASSPLRETQYF; cdr3_nt: TGCGCCAGCAGCCCGTTGCGGGAGACCCAGTACTTC
v_call: TRBV10-3; d_call: TRBD2; cdr3_length: 14; clone_size: -; j_call: TRBJ2-2; cdr3_aa: CAIRRREPPGELFF; cdr3_nt: TGTGCCATCCGCAGGCGGGAGCCCCCCGGGGAGCTGTTTTTT
v_call: TRBV2; d_call: -; cdr3_length: 13; clone_size: -; j_call: TRBJ2-7; cdr3_aa: CATTGQMFYEQYF; cdr3_nt: TGTGCCACCACCGGGCAGATGTTCTACGAGCAGTACTTC
v_call: TRBV10-3; d_call: TRBD2; cdr3_length: 16; clone_size: -; j_call: TRBJ2-7; cdr3_aa: CAISESTSGGSYEQYF; cdr3_nt: TGTGCCATCAGTGAGTCGACTAGCGGGGGCTCCTACGAGCAGTACTTC
v_call: TRBV11-2; d_call: TRBD1; cdr3_length: 14; clone_size: -; j_call: TRBJ2-7; cdr3_aa: CASSLGTGGSEQYF; cdr3_nt: TGTGCCAGCAGCCTCGGGACAGGGGGATCCGAGCAGTACTTC
v_call: TRBV18; d_call: -; cdr3_length: 13; clone_size: few; j_call: TRBJ1-5; cdr3_aa: CASTTGNNQPQHF; cdr3_nt: TGTGCCAGCACGACAGGAAACAATCAGCCCCAGCATTTT
v_call: TRBV7-2; d_call: TRBD2; cdr3_length: 14; clone_size: -; j_call: TRBJ2-3; cdr3_aa: CASSPPWEGDTQYF; cdr3_nt: TGTGCCAGCAGCCCCCCTTGGGAGGGCGATACGCAGTATTTT
v_call: TRBV18; d_call: TRBD1; cdr3_length: 16; clone_size: -; j_call: TRBJ1-6; cdr3_aa: CASSPGSQGAGSPLHF; cdr3_nt: TGTGCCAGCTCACCAGGTAGCCAGGGGGCTGGATCACCCCTCCACTTT
v_call: TRBV10-3; d_call: -; cdr3_length: 13; clone_size: -; j_call: TRBJ1-3; cdr3_aa: CAISVTSGNTIYF; cdr3_nt: TGTGCCATCAGTGTGACTTCTGGAAACACCATATATTTT
v_call: TRBV25-1; d_call: -; cdr3_length: 13; clone_size: -; j_call: TRBJ2-7; cdr3_aa: CASSAGAIGEQYF; cdr3_nt: TGTGCCAGCAGTGCGGGGGCCATTGGGGAGCAGTACTTC
v_call: TRBV5-4; d_call: -; cdr3_length: 13; clone_size: -; j_call: TRBJ1-1; cdr3_aa: CASRTQGGTEAFF; cdr3_nt: TGTGCCAGCAGAACCCAGGGAGGGACTGAAGCTTTCTTT
v_call: TRBV19; d_call: -; cdr3_length: 12; clone_size: -; j_call: TRBJ1-2; cdr3_aa: CASSRRNYGYTF; cdr3_nt: TGTGCCAGTAGTAGACGGAACTATGGCTACACCTTC
v_call: TRBV30; d_call: -; cdr3_length: 13; clone_size: -; j_call: TRBJ1-2; cdr3_aa: CAWSVPDYYGYTF; cdr3_nt: TGTGCCTGGAGTGTCCCCGATTACTATGGCTACACCTTC
v_call: TRBV6-1; d_call: -; cdr3_length: 13; clone_size: -; j_call: TRBJ1-1; cdr3_aa: CASSSSGNTEAFF; cdr3_nt: TGTGCCAGCAGCTCCTCCGGGAACACTGAAGCTTTCTTT
v_call: TRBV10-3; d_call: TRBD1; cdr3_length: 12; clone_size: -; j_call: TRBJ1-2; cdr3_aa: CAISEGTGEHTF; cdr3_nt: TGTGCCATCAGTGAAGGGACAGGGGAGCACACCTTC
v_call: TRBV11-2; d_call: -; cdr3_length: 15; clone_size: -; j_call: TRBJ2-1; cdr3_aa: CASSLGWAANNEQFF; cdr3_nt: TGTGCCAGCAGCTTAGGCTGGGCGGCGAACAATGAGCAGTTCTTC
v_call: TRBV5-1; d_call: TRBD2; cdr3_length: 16; clone_size: once; j_call: TRBJ2-3; cdr3_aa: CASSPHPGTITDTQYF; cdr3_nt: TGCGCCAGCAGCCCTCACCCCGGGACTATCACAGATACGCAGTATTTT